This T cell receptor beta chain was recovered during a study of blood T cell repertoires in COVID-19. Turning to the study itself: In each case, the material was cDNA or gDNA derived from T cells, B-cell-depleted T cells, or PBMCs.

Germline lookup yields CDR1 MGHRA and CDR2 YSYEKL. The CDR3 covers 16 residues. V was clipped by 1 base and J by 5 bases; unmatched bases: 10. Assay: immunoSEQ multiplex PCR; the TCRdb copy retains only in-frame clones and omits some. The table lists 250,000 to 300,000 clones, around 86% of them singletons. The TCR was taken from a woman aged 25 to 39 with active or convalescent COVID-19. Sequencing input: peripheral blood. This chain uses TRBV4-1 with TRBJ1-1; 7 bases line up with TRBD1. CDR3 protein: CASSQVSGTVRTEAFF. In DNA form, the CDR3 reads TGCGCCAGCAGCCAAGTCTCGGGGACAGTGAGGACTGAAGCTTTCTTT.